The clone carrying this T cell receptor (beta chain) was counted many times. This sample is part of a study of T cell repertoires in cytomegalovirus infection. TCRdb re-derived calls from the reads in MiXCR, one entry per CDR3 protein. The sample lists 65,000 to 90,000 distinct CDR3 sequences, approximately 3.7% occurring once. Trimming shortened V by 5 bases and J by 6 bases, and 18 bases separated the two germline ends. Germline-derived CDR1 and CDR2 are SGHTA and FQGNSA. The CDR3 sequence is 15 residues long. Sequenced sample: PBMCs. This receptor was identified in a human donor in good health (CMV status not recorded). Some clones in this sample may be carry-over from other donors' samples. This chain uses TRBV7-2 with TRBJ2-3; tentative D call: TRBD1 (6 bases). The CDR3 spells CASSLRTADVDTQYF. CDR3 in DNA: TGTGCCAGCAGCCTAAGGACAGCTGATGTGGATACGCAGTATTTT. The full variable domain, its missing parts supplied by reference TRBV7-2 and TRBJ2-3, is GAGVSQSPSNKVTEKGKDVELRCDPISGHTALYWYRQSLGQGLEFLIYFQGNSAPDKSGLPSDRFSAERTGGSVSTLTIQRTQQEDSAVYLCASSLRTADVDTQYFGPGTRLTVL.